This T cell receptor (beta chain) appears in the sequencing data of a study of T cell responses to AZD1222 COVID-19 vaccine (dated by TCRdb to the early 2020s). For the wider study: AZD1222 recipients with second doses at about 4 weeks or about 12 weeks were pooled, because spike-specific TCR depth and breadth did not differ between schedules. A total of about 240 trial participants underwent TCR sequencing, of whom 200 to 220 received two doses of AZD1222 and 26 received two doses of the MenACWY control vaccine. Trial participants were enrolled by age into subgroups of 18-55, 56-69 and 70-plus years, and roughly 150, 30 and 60 TCR-sequenced participants, respectively, were included in these subgroups. The study at large found these results: In the small 56-69-year group, the increase in depth fell short of significance, most likely because of low power. Spike-specific TCR breadth and depth rose significantly after two AZD1222 doses compared with day 0 and with MenACWY recipients. Conclusions about previously exposed vaccinees were limited because only six AZD1222 recipients were SARS-CoV-2 seropositive at baseline. CD4 TCRs associated with the vaccine covered the entire spike protein, and the dominant responses were in regions 160-218 and 743-854. Reportedly, close to half of the unique spike-specific TCRs recognized epitopes lying outside the regions that are mutated in the B.1.351 and B.1.1.7 variants. Because no samples from the day 14 peak response were available, repertoires could be characterized only after the peak T cell response. Participants were mostly white British and included more females than males, and it was suggested by the authors that clonal diversity may have been underestimated.

The CDR3 regions of human TCRbeta chains were analyzed by immunosequencing. From the authors' description of their analysis: Repertoire TCRs were matched against a reference library of SARS-CoV-2-specific TCRs generated with the MIRA antigen-specificity platform. Breadth was defined as the fraction of unique TCRs that were SARS-CoV-2-associated. Depth was defined as the fraction of total T cells that were SARS-CoV-2-associated. Each spike-specific TCR was assigned to its reactive spike region and to a CD4 or CD8 class using the MIRA data. Log10-transformed breadth and depth values were compared by one-way ANOVA with Sidak's multiple comparisons tests. TCRdb retrieved this table from immuneACCESS and kept in-frame rearrangements only. Not all clones are present; in checked studies, unresolved V genes account for under half, and no reason is known for the remainder. D and trimming come from the DNA, and the V and J calls and clone size come from that table. Here the sample has approximately 100,000 clones; 70% to 90% occur a single time. The top ten constitute around a sixth of the sample.

Germline trimming: 1 base from V, 8 bases from J; junction bases outside gene matches: 10. The germline V gene (reference sequence) provides CDR1 LNHNV and CDR2 YYDKDF. Taken from cysteine to phenylalanine, the CDR3 has 16 residues. The CDR3 DNA has 48 bases and is translated from base 1. The label giving this sample's time point can be read as: baseline before first vaccination. Vaccinee samples were obtained from the UK trials COV001 and COV002, which included a single-blind randomized controlled phase 2/3 trial of AZD1222 (ChAdOx1 nCoV-19) in healthy adults. For TCRbeta chain sequencing, PBMC samples were collected from trial participants at day 0 and at day 28 after the second dose. This clone was counted only a few times. Its antigen is unknown. Base qualities are not at hand, and no much larger clone is one base apart.

The chain couples TRBV15 to TRBJ2-1; 8 bases in the junction line up with TRBD1. The sequence was collected from an adult in good health. The material was peripheral blood, obtained on day 0 of AZD1222 vaccination. The nucleotide sequence reads TGTGCCACCAGCAGAGTGTATGGACAGGGCGGCGATGAGCAGTTCTTC. Its protein is CATSRVYGQGGDEQFF.